Listed below are T cell receptor beta chains from one sample, sequenced in a study of immune evolution from preneoplasia to lung adenocarcinoma. Measured with immunoSEQ multiplex PCR; TCRdb has only the in-frame clones, and not every one. The sample records 6,000 to 6,500 clones, around 79% being singletons. Input material: FFPE adjacent normal lung tissue. The receptors derive from a donor at least 70 years old with lung adenocarcinoma. Both conserved end residues are part of each CDR3. D genes are given only for firm matches. Not all rows give a size; the values are once, few, many and, for expanded clones, a class.

V,D,J,size,DNA,CDR3
TRBV4-2,-,TRBJ2-7,once,TGTGCCAGCAGCCCCCCCGGGGACGCTCTCGAGCAGTACTTC,CASSPPGDALEQYF
TRBV6-4,-,TRBJ1-5,-,TGTGCCAGCAGTCCCTCCCCCGGGAATCAGCCCCAGCATTTT,CASSPSPGNQPQHF
TRBV13,-,TRBJ1-1,-,TGTGCCAGCATCCTTCTAACAGAGACGAACACTGAAGCTTTCTTT,CASILLTETNTEAFF
TRBV6-1,-,TRBJ2-1,-,TGTGCCAGCCAAGCGACCTCCTACAATGAGCAGTTCTTC,CASQATSYNEQFF
TRBV2,-,TRBJ2-7,-,TGTGCCAGCAGAGGGGATCTTAGCGAAACCCCCTACGAGCAGTACTTC,CASRGDLSETPYEQYF
TRBV9,-,TRBJ1-1,-,TGTGCCAGCAGCGTATCGTACAGGGAGGTTTCTGAAGCTTTCTTT,CASSVSYREVSEAFF
TRBV5-1,-,TRBJ1-5,-,TGCGCCAGCAGTCCTGGACCGGGCGGGTCCCAGCATTTT,CASSPGPGGSQHF
TRBV28,-,TRBJ1-4,-,TGTGCCAGCAGTTTATCCCCCAGGAACGAAAAACTGTTTTTT,CASSLSPRNEKLFF
TRBV7-2,TRBD2,TRBJ2-1,few,TGTGCCAGCAGCTTGCGGGGGGAATACAATGAGCAGTTCTTC,CASSLRGEYNEQFF
TRBV14,-,TRBJ2-7,-,TGTGCCAGCAGCCAAGATCCCTCGGGAGCGCACGAGCAGTACTTC,CASSQDPSGAHEQYF